The present entry profiles one T cell receptor (beta chain) with its context. Its matching antigen is unknown. This PCR relied on a set of 60 Vbeta primers and 13 Jbeta primers. Sequenced by immunoSEQ multiplex PCR; TCRdb stores in-frame clones only, minus some. The data show about 130,000 clones, 80% seen once. The entry originates in a study of cytomegalovirus exposure and HLA in healthy donors. Whole-study results and caveats: In a later analysis, common viral pathogens appeared linked to several of the most significant clusters. CMV antigen specificity of a few CMV-associated chains was confirmed in vitro. The classifier was said to identify cytomegalovirus status with high specificity and sensitivity. A later analysis linked a missense DCLRE1C variant to TCR beta V- and J-gene trimming.

The CDR3 length is 13 residues. V was clipped by 4 bases and J by 1 base, with 8 bases between them. Germline V gives CDR1 SGDLS, CDR2 YYNGEE. The chain joins TRBV9 to TRBJ1-2; D might be TRBD1 (6 bases). Sequences were obtained from PBMCs. This sequence originates from a man aged 25 to 40 in good health and CMV-seropositive. CDR3 sequence: CASSLRGNYGYTF. CDR3 nucleotides: TGTGCCAGCAGCCTCAGGGGTAACTATGGCTACACCTTC.